The TCR beta chain under discussion was sequenced for a study of T cells after yellow fever vaccination. Overall study: When fractions had low cell numbers, they were prepared with SMART-Seq v4 Ultra Low Input.

This clonotype was counted a few times. In germline, CDR1 is MDHEN, CDR2 SYDVKM. The CDR3 contains 13 residues. Between the trimmed V and J ends, which lost 8 bases and 1 base, there was a span of 9 bases. A process of 5'RACE template switching, which added a universal primer site and UMIs, was used to make TCR cDNA. One entry per CDR3 protein, called by TCRdb with MiXCR from the 5' RACE reads. The data contain around 320,000 distinct CDR3 sequences, around 10% of them singletons. This TCR came from a man between 18 and 35 years old who received the YFV17D yellow fever vaccine. The material was CD4+ T cells sorted from PBMCs, obtained 45 days after the yellow fever booster vaccination. The chain couples TRBV28 to TRBJ2-1; D not certain. This chain's CDR3 is CASVGPSYNEQFF. CDR3 bases: TGTGCCAGCGTGGGCCCATCCTACAATGAGCAGTTCTTC.